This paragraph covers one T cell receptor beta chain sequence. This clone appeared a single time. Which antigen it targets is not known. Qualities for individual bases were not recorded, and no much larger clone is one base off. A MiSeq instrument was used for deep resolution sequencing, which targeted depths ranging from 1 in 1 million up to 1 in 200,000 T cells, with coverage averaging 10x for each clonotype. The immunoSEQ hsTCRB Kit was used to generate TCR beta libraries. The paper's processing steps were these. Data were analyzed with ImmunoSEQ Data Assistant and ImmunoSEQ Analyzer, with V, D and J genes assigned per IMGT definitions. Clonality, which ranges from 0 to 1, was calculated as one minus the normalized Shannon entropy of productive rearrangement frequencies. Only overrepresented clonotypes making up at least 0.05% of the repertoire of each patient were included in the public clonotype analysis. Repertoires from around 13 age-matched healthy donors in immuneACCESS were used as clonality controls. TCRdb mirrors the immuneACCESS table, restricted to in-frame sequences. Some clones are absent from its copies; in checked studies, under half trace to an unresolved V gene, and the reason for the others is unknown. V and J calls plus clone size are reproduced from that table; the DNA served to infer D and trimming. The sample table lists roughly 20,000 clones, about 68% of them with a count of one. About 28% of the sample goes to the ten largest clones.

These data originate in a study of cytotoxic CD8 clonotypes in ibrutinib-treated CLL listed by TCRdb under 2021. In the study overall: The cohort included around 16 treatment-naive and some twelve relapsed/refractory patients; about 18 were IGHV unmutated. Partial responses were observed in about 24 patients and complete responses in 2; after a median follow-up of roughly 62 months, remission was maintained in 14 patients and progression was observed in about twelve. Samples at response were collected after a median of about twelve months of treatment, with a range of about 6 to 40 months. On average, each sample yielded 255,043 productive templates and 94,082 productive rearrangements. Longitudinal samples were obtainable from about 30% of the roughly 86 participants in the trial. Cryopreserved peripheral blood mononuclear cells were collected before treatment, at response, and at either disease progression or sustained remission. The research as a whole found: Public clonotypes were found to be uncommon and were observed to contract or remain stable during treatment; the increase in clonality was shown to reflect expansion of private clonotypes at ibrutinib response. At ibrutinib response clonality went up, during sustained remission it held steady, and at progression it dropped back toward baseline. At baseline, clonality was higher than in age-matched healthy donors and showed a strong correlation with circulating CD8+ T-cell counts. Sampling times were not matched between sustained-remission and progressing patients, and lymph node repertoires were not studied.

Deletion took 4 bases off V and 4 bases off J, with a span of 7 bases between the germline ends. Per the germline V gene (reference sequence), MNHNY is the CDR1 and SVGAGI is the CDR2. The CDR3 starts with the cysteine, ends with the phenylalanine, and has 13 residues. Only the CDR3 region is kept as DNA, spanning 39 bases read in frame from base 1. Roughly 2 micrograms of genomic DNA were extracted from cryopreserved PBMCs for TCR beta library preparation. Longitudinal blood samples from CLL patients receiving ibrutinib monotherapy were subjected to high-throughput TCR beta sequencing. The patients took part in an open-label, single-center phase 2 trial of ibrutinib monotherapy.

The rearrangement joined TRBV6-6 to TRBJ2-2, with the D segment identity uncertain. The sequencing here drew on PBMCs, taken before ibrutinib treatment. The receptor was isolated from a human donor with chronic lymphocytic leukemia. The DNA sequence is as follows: TGTGCCAGCAGTTCTGTGTCCACCGGGGAGCTGTTTTTT. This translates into CASSSVSTGELFF.